This T cell receptor (beta chain) comes out of a study of blood T cell repertoires in COVID-19. Participants reported their clinical history, and cohort assignment relied on those reports. Donors in Cohort 3 counted as recovered after two negative PCRs, clearance, or symptom resolution. In the original analysis: Estimated nucleated cell counts came from reference gene primer amplification. Only in-frame clones appear in the TCRdb table, and some are missing; sequencing was by immunoSEQ multiplex PCR. The V and J calls and clone size were taken over from that table, and D and trimming were inferred from the DNA. Of 140,000 or so clones in the sample, around 86% are singletons; the top ten hold approximately 10%. Sequencing used PBMCs or T cells enriched from blood (not recorded which). This receptor was identified in a man between 60 and 75 years old who had recovered from COVID-19.

The DNA for the CDR3 is TGTGCCAGCAGCCACGGACTAGCGGGAGTAGGTGAGACCCAGTACTTC. This translates into CASSHGLAGVGETQYF. The genes are TRBV5-5 and TRBJ2-5; the match to TRBD2 covers 13 bases. The CDR3 is 16 residues long. Germline loops: CDR1 SGHKS, CDR2 YYEKEE (reference sequence). After removal of 4 bases from V and 5 bases from J, the junction contained 8 bases not matched to a gene.